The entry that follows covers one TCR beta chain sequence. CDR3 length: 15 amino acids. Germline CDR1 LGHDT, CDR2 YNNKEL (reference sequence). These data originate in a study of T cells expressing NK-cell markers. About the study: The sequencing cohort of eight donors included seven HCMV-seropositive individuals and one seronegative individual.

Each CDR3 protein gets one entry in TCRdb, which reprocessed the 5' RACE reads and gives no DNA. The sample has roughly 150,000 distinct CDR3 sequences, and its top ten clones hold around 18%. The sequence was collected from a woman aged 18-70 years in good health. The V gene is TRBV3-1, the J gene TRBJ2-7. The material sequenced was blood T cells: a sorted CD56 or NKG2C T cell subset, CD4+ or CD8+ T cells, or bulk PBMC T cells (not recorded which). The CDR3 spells CASSLGPGTNYEQYF.